This TCR beta chain was recovered during a study of tumor-infiltrating lymphocytes in localized non-small cell lung cancer. Generated by immunoSEQ multiplex PCR, the TCRdb table keeps only in-frame clones and is missing some. The repertoire includes 10,000 to 13,000 clones, 80% to 90% of them detected once, and roughly 8% sits in the top ten. There are 14 residues in the CDR3. Trimming removed 5 bases at V and 5 bases at J, with 16 bases between. The germline V gene encodes CDR1 LNHNV and CDR2 YYDKDF (reference sequence). Whole-study results and caveats: TCR sequencing covered a subset of patients with enough tissue.

Notes on this clone: As yet, its antigen is unknown.

Sequences were obtained from uninvolved lung tissue not adjacent to the tumor. This chain uses TRBV15 with TRBJ2-7; either TRBD1 or TRBD2 may fit D (5 bases each). The source is a human donor with non-small cell lung cancer. The CDR3 protein is CATSSRGVGDEQYF. The CDR3 nucleotides are TGTGCCACCAGCTCCCGGGGCGTTGGCGACGAGCAGTACTTC. Looking up the rest from reference TRBV15 and TRBJ2-7 gives the full variable domain: DAMVIQNPRYQVTQFGKPVTLSCSQTLNHNVMYWYQQKSSQAPKLLFHYYDKDFNNEADTPDNFQSRRPNTSFCFLDIRSPGLGDTAMYLCATSSRGVGDEQYFGPGTRLTVT.